The rows below give T cell receptor beta chains drawn from one sample of a study of blood T cell repertoires in COVID-19. Libraries were prepared by immunoSEQ multiplex PCR; TCRdb keeps only in-frame clonotypes and omits some of them. The sample yields a few hundred thousand clones, 88% seen once. The sequenced sample was PBMCs or T cells enriched from blood (not recorded which). These TCRs come from a woman in her thirties or forties who had recovered from COVID-19. CDR3s include the opening cysteine and the closing phenylalanine or tryptophan. D genes are given only for firm matches. Rows give clone size only sometimes, using once, few, many, or a class for an expanded clone.

D: TRBD1; size: -; J: TRBJ1-1; V: TRBV9; DNA: TGTGCCAGCAGCGCTCCGGGACAGGGAATTACTGGAGCTTTCTTT; CDR3: CASSAPGQGITGAFF
D: -; size: once; J: TRBJ2-3; V: TRBV7-2; DNA: TGTGCCAGCAGCTTAGCGAAGGGACAAGGCACAGATACGCAGTATTTT; CDR3: CASSLAKGQGTDTQYF
D: -; size: -; J: TRBJ1-4; V: TRBV4-3; DNA: TGCGCCAGCAGCCAAGCGAGGACAACTAATGAAAAACTGTTTTTT; CDR3: CASSQARTTNEKLFF
D: -; size: -; J: TRBJ1-1; V: TRBV29-1; DNA: TGCAGCGCTTTACAGGGAAGGGGCATGAACACTGAAGCTTTCTTT; CDR3: CSALQGRGMNTEAFF
D: -; size: -; J: TRBJ1-3; V: TRBV15; DNA: TGTGCCACCAGTCACCTACGCTCTGGAAACACCATATATTTT; CDR3: CATSHLRSGNTIYF
D: TRBD1; size: -; J: TRBJ1-2; V: TRBV2; DNA: TGTGCCAGCGGAGGACAGGGGAACACCTATGGCTACACCTTC; CDR3: CASGGQGNTYGYTF
D: TRBD1; size: once; J: TRBJ2-3; V: TRBV11-1; DNA: TGTGCCATGGGGACAGGCCTCGGAGATACGCAGTATTTT; CDR3: CAMGTGLGDTQYF
D: TRBD1; size: -; J: TRBJ1-2; V: TRBV11-2; DNA: TGTGCCAGCAGACTTAGACAGGGAAGCGGCTACACCTTC; CDR3: CASRLRQGSGYTF
D: TRBD1; size: -; J: TRBJ2-5; V: TRBV14; DNA: TGTGCCAGCAGCCACAAGAGTGGGACAGGAGCCCGGGAGACCCAGTACTTC; CDR3: CASSHKSGTGARETQYF
D: TRBD2; size: -; J: TRBJ2-2; V: TRBV9; DNA: TGTGCCAGCAGCGTAGGGGGGACGGGAGGGCACACCGGGGAGCTGTTTTTT; CDR3: CASSVGGTGGHTGELFF
D: -; size: few; J: TRBJ1-1; V: TRBV27; DNA: TGTGCCAGCAGCTTATCCGTACTAAACACTGAAGCTTTCTTT; CDR3: CASSLSVLNTEAFF
D: -; size: few; J: TRBJ2-3; V: TRBV25-1; DNA: TGTGCCAGCAGACCCTCACTCACAGATACGCAGTATTTT; CDR3: CASRPSLTDTQYF
D: -; size: -; J: TRBJ2-7; V: TRBV2; DNA: TGTGCCAGCAGTGGCCTCACGGGGGTCTACGAGCAGTACTTC; CDR3: CASSGLTGVYEQYF
D: -; size: -; J: TRBJ2-2; V: TRBV4-3; DNA: TGCGCCAGCAGCCAAGAAACGGTCGAGGGTTTAGCCGGGGAGCTGTTTTTT; CDR3: CASSQETVEGLAGELFF
D: -; size: once; J: TRBJ1-2; V: TRBV30; DNA: TGTGCCTGGAGCCGCCTGGGCGTCTATGGCTACACCTTC; CDR3: CAWSRLGVYGYTF
D: TRBD2; size: once; J: TRBJ2-1; V: TRBV5-4; DNA: TGTGCCAGCAGCACACCGGGACTAGCGGACTACAATGAGCAGTTCTTC; CDR3: CASSTPGLADYNEQFF
D: TRBD2; size: few; J: TRBJ2-1; V: TRBV11-3; DNA: TGTGCCAGCAGCTTAGAGACTAGCGGGTTTGATGAGCAGTTCTTC; CDR3: CASSLETSGFDEQFF
D: -; size: once; J: TRBJ1-2; V: TRBV19; DNA: TGTGCCAGTAGTATTGGGCAAGCCTATGGCTACACCTTC; CDR3: CASSIGQAYGYTF
D: TRBD1; size: -; J: TRBJ2-3; V: TRBV18; DNA: TGTGCCAGCTCGCGACAGGGGGCTAGCACAGATACGCAGTATTTT; CDR3: CASSRQGASTDTQYF
D: -; size: once; J: TRBJ1-5; V: TRBV19; DNA: TGTGCCAGTAGGGGGGCCTTGTATAGCAATCAGCCCCAGCATTTT; CDR3: CASRGALYSNQPQHF
D: -; size: -; J: TRBJ2-1; V: TRBV14; DNA: TGTGCCAGCAGCCAAGAAGAACTAGTCGGCTACAATGAGCAGTTCTTC; CDR3: CASSQEELVGYNEQFF
D: -; size: -; J: TRBJ2-3; V: TRBV4-3; DNA: TGCGCCAGCAGCCAAGATCTGTCTAGCCCGGCCACGCAGTATTTT; CDR3: CASSQDLSSPATQYF